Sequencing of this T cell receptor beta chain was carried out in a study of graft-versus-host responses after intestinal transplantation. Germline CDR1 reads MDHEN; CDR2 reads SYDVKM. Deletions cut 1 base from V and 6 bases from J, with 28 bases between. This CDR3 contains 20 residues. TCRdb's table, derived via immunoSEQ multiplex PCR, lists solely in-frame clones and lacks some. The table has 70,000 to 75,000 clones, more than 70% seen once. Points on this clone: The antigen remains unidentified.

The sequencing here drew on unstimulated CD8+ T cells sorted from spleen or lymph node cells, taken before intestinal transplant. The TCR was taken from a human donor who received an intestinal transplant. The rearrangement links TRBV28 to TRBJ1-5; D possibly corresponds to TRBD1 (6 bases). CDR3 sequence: CASSLLRGGGRAAGGQPQHF. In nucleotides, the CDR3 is TGTGCCAGCAGTTTATTAAGGGGAGGGGGGAGAGCGGCAGGAGGTCAGCCCCAGCATTTT.